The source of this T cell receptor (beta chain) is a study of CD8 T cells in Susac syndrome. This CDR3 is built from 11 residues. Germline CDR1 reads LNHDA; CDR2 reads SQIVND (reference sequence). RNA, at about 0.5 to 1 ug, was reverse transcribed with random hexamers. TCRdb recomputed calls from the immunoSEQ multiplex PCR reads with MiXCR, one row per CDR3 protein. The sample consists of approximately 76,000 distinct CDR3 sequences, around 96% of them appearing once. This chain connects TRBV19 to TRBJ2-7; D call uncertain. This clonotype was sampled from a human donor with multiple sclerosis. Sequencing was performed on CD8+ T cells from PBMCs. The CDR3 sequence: CALRRTYEQYF. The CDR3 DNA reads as TGTGCGCTTAGGCGGACCTACGAGCAGTACTTC.